This TCR beta chain was captured by sequencing in a study of OX40 agonist ivuxolimab in advanced cancers. Study outcomes and limitations: More expanded clones were seen, on average, in CD8+ T cells than in CD4+.

The method was immunoSEQ multiplex PCR; TCRdb's version includes in-frame clones alone and lacks a portion of them. The sample holds about 30,000 clones; 79% are singletons and the top ten take over 12%. For this clone: Its cognate antigen is unknown.

Germline CDR1 and CDR2: SNHLY and FYNNEI. V was pared by 10 bases and J by 2 bases, with 13 bases of the junction left unmatched. This CDR3 contains 16 residues. At baseline, cycle 4 day 1, and cycle 7 day 1, blood was sampled. This chain links TRBV2 with TRBJ2-1; 8 bases align to TRBD2. This clonotype was obtained from an adult with an advanced solid tumor such as melanoma, head and neck, liver or kidney cancer. Sequenced material: CD4+ or CD8+ T cells sorted from blood, taken in a trial of the OX40 agonist ivuxolimab. The CDR3 region is CATLGLAGGTYNEQFF. DNA for the CDR3: TGTGCCACCCTCGGGCTAGCGGGCGGAACCTACAATGAGCAGTTCTTC.